The 16 T cell receptor beta chains below come from one sample, sequenced in a study of radiation and T cells in renal cell carcinoma. Noted treatment: 15 Gy SBRT to primary tumor, nephrectomy 4 weeks later. Sequencing was performed with immunoSEQ multiplex PCR; in TCRdb, only in-frame clones are kept and a portion is missing. The table records 10,000 to 15,000 clones, 30% to 40% of them present only once. Specimen: tumor tissue, collected from a patient whose treatment included radiotherapy and nephrectomy. Receptors were obtained from a man between 60 and 75 years old with renal cell carcinoma.

The chain carries TRBV19 and TRBJ2-7; 7 bases align to TRBD1. Per the germline V gene, CDR1 is LNHDA and CDR2 is SQIVND (reference sequence). The CDR3 totals 14 residues. J was trimmed by 0 bases and V by 4 bases; bases with no gene match: 3. CDR3 sequence (DNA): TGTGCCAGTAGTAGGACAGGTGACTCCTACGAGCAGTACTTC. Translating gives CASSRTGDSYEQYF.

The chain has TRBV30 and TRBJ1-4; D call uncertain. Germline V gene data show CDR1 as GTSNPN and CDR2 as SVGIG (reference sequence). V lost 5 bases to trimming and J lost 5 bases, with 6 bases between them. The CDR3 totals 11 residues. In DNA form, the CDR3 reads TGTGCCTGGGCCCTCAATGAAAAACTGTTTTTT. Its translation is CAWALNEKLFF.

The genes are TRBV2 and TRBJ2-7, with D perhaps TRBD2 (5 bases). Trimming cost V 5 bases and J 3 bases, with 8 bases left between them. The CDR3 is 12 residues long. Germline V lookup: CDR1 SNHLY, CDR2 FYNNEI. CDR3: CASSRDFYEQYF. The CDR3 bases are TGTGCCAGCAGTCGGGATTTCTACGAGCAGTACTTC. The full variable domain, with the rest looked up from reference TRBV2 and TRBJ2-7, is EPEVTQTPSHQVTQMGQEVILRCVPISNHLYFYWYRQILGQKVEFLVSFYNNEISEKSEIFDDQFSVERPDGSNFTLKIRSTKLEDSAMYFCASSRDFYEQYFGPGTRLTVT.

V is TRBV18 and J is TRBJ1-2, with no clear D. Between the trimmed V and J ends, which lost 1 base and 3 bases, there was a span of 3 bases. The CDR3 sequence is 12 residues long. Germline assignment: CDR1 KGHSH and CDR2 LQKENI. CDR3 nucleotide sequence: TGTGCCAGCTCACCACAGGACTATGGCTACACCTTC. It codes for CASSPQDYGYTF.

The CDR3 loop reads CASSRGLAGTDTQYF. As DNA, the CDR3 is TGTGCCAGCAGCCGGGGACTAGCGGGCACAGATACGCAGTATTTT. The rearrangement joins TRBV13 to TRBJ2-3, with 11 bases that match TRBD2. Trimming removed 5 bases from V and 1 base from J; junction bases left unmatched: 2. This CDR3 is built from 15 residues. In germline, CDR1 is PRHDT, CDR2 FYEKMQ (reference sequence).

This clone turned up a few times. This rearrangement joins TRBV5-1 to TRBJ2-1, with 7 bases that match TRBD2. This CDR3 is built from 15 residues. From germline, CDR1 is SGHRS and CDR2 YFSETQ. Trimming at V came to 2 bases and at J to 9 bases, leaving 11 bases not matched to a gene. CDR3 protein: CASSLRGLGTTEQFF. The CDR3 DNA reads TGCGCCAGCAGCTTACGAGGACTAGGAACGACTGAGCAGTTCTTC.

The rearrangement uses TRBV18 and TRBJ1-2; D gene unclear. CDR1 KGHSH and CDR2 LQKENI come from the germline V gene. The ends were cut back, 3 bases at V and 8 bases at J, with 10 bases in the middle. This CDR3 has 12 residues. The DNA for the CDR3 is TGTGCCAGCTCACCCCTTGCGGGGGGCTACACCTTC. Its translation: CASSPLAGGYTF.

This clone turned up a few times. V gene TRBV7-2 combines with J gene TRBJ2-5; 10 bases line up with TRBD1. Germline V lookup: CDR1 SGHTA, CDR2 FQGNSA. Trimming removed 5 bases from V and 10 bases from J; junction bases left unmatched: 16. The length of the CDR3 is 16 residues. The CDR3 region has the DNA TGTGCCAGCAGCATTCAGAAAAGGACAGGGGGGGAGGACCAGTACTTC. Translating it yields CASSIQKRTGGEDQYF.

The chain uses TRBV6-4 and TRBJ1-1; D remains unclear. This CDR3 spans 15 amino acids. Germline loops: CDR1 MRHNA, CDR2 SNTAGT. V was shortened by 5 bases and J by 3 bases, with 16 bases between the two germline ends. DNA for the CDR3: TGTGCCAGCAGTAATGGGTCGGGGAGTTACACTGAAGCTTTCTTT. Encoded protein: CASSNGSGSYTEAFF.

The chain joins TRBV30 to TRBJ1-5; tentative D call: TRBD1 (5 bases). The CDR3 length is 15 residues. The germline V and J ends were trimmed by 2 bases and 2 bases, with 13 bases remaining between them. Germline loops: CDR1 GTSNPN, CDR2 SVGIG (reference sequence). In nucleotides, the CDR3 is TGTGCCTGGAGTATAGGGGTCCTTGGCAATCAGCCCCAGCATTTT. Its protein is CAWSIGVLGNQPQHF.

This clone was counted only a few times. The CDR3 reads CASRRQETQYF. The CDR3 nucleotides are TGCGCCAGCAGACGTCAAGAGACCCAGTACTTC. The V gene is TRBV5-1, the J gene TRBJ2-5; D is undetermined. V lost 5 bases and J lost 2, with 4 bases in between. Germline V gene data show CDR1 as SGHRS and CDR2 as YFSETQ. The CDR3 covers 11 residues. Based on the CDR3 plus reference TRBV5-1 and TRBJ2-5, the full variable domain is KAGVTQTPRYLIKTRGQQVTLSCSPISGHRSVSWYQQTPGQGLQFLFEYFSETQRNKGNFPGRFSGRQFSNSRSEMNVSTLELGDSALYLCASRRQETQYFGPGTRLLVL.

This clone is medium-sized within its sample. This chain links TRBV6-1 with TRBJ1-3; TRBD1 matches at 7 bases. Germline CDR1 reads MNHNS; CDR2 reads SASEGT. The CDR3 contains 16 residues. V lost 6 bases and J lost 0; bases outside the gene matches: 8. This CDR3 is CASSETGTASGNTIYF. DNA for the CDR3: TGTGCCAGCAGCGAAACAGGGACAGCCTCTGGAAACACCATATATTTT.

This clone is medium-sized within its sample. The rearrangement links TRBV7-2 to TRBJ1-2; TRBD1 is a possible D gene (5 bases). The germline V and J ends were trimmed by 5 bases and 4 bases, with 20 bases remaining between them. Per germline, CDR1 SGHTA and CDR2 FQGNSA. This CDR3 is built from 16 residues. The CDR3 nucleotides are TGTGCCAGCAGCCAAAGGGGCAGGTCCATAGGCTATGGCTACACCTTC. It codes for CASSQRGRSIGYGYTF.

The chain links TRBV15 to TRBJ2-3, with no clear D. The germline V gene encodes CDR1 LNHNV and CDR2 YYDKDF (reference sequence). Trimming shortened V by 1 base and J by 7 bases, and 6 bases separated the two germline ends. The CDR3 contains 12 residues. This CDR3 is CATSRAPNTQYF. The CDR3 nucleotides are TGTGCCACCAGCAGAGCCCCAAATACGCAGTATTTT.

The chain uses TRBV30 and TRBJ2-7; the D is unclear. Trimming shortened V by 1 base and J by 0 bases, and 19 bases separated the two germline ends. The germline gives CDR1 GTSNPN, CDR2 SVGIG (reference sequence). The CDR3 extends over 17 amino acids. The CDR3 DNA reads as TGTGCCTGGAGTGCCTGGTTGCCAGACGGCGCCTCCTACGAGCAGTACTTC. It specifies CAWSAWLPDGASYEQYF.

The J gene is TRBJ1-2, the V gene TRBV30, with a tentative D call TRBD1 (5 bases). This CDR3 is built from 14 residues. Germline CDR1 GTSNPN, CDR2 SVGIG (reference sequence). Trimming took off 4 bases at V and 7 bases at J, with 19 bases between the two ends. This CDR3 reads CAWIAGAGLGGYTF. Here the CDR3 DNA reads TGTGCCTGGATCGCGGGAGCAGGGTTGGGTGGCTACACCTTC.